Shown below are 30 T cell receptor beta chains from a single sample sequenced in a study of blood T cell repertoires in COVID-19. The protocol was immunoSEQ multiplex PCR, while the TCRdb copy is restricted to in-frame clones and leaves out a portion. The sample yields approximately 100,000 clones, roughly 92% seen once. The specimen was peripheral blood. The receptors originated from a man between 45 and 60 years old with active COVID-19.

The gene calls are TRBV14 and TRBJ1-4, with TRBD1 matching 7 bases. This CDR3 is 16 amino acids long. Germline V gene lookup returns CDR1 SGHDN and CDR2 FVKESK. V lost 4 bases to trimming and J lost 0 bases; unmatched junction nucleotides: 5. CDR3 nucleotide sequence: TGTGCCAGCAGCCTCGGGACAGTTGCAACTAATGAAAAACTGTTTTTT. Its protein product is CASSLGTVATNEKLFF.

In its sample, this clone was seen once. The V gene is TRBV29-1, the J gene TRBJ2-5; TRBD1 aligns across 8 bases. The CDR3 has 13 residues. The ends lost 2 bases at V and 5 bases at J; junction bases unmatched: 4. Germline-derived CDR1 and CDR2 are SQVTM and ANQGSEA. The CDR3 nucleotides are TGCAGCGTTGAACAGGGGGCAGGGGAGACCCAGTACTTC. This gives the protein CSVEQGAGETQYF.

This chain links TRBV27 with TRBJ1-1; D is undetermined. Germline V gene sequence: CDR1 MNHEY, CDR2 SMNVEV (reference sequence). The CDR3 runs 14 residues. Trimming cost V 2 bases and J 0 bases, with 7 bases left between them. This CDR3 reads CASSLEGLNTEAFF. The CDR3 DNA is TGTGCCAGCAGTTTAGAGGGATTGAACACTGAAGCTTTCTTT.

This sequence joins TRBV7-9 and TRBJ1-2; D is undetermined. The ends were cut back, 4 bases at V and 2 bases at J, with 23 bases in the middle. The CDR3 extends over 18 amino acids. CDR1 and CDR2 (germline): SEHNR, FQNEAQ (reference sequence). CDR3 nucleotide sequence: TGTGCCAGCAGCTCGACGATTAGGAGTGGACGGAGGAACTATGGCTACACCTTC. It encodes CASSSTIRSGRRNYGYTF.

This rearrangement joins TRBV10-2 to TRBJ1-3, with TRBD1 as a possible D gene (5 bases). In germline, CDR1 is WSHSY, CDR2 SAAADI. The CDR3 sequence is 16 residues long. The V end was cut by 0 bases, the J end by 0 bases, with 9 bases between. The CDR3 DNA reads TGCGCCAGCAGTGAGTCCGGGCAGGGCTCTGGAAACACCATATATTTT. Translation: CASSESGQGSGNTIYF.

The J gene is TRBJ1-1, the V gene TRBV10-1; D is possibly TRBD1 (5 bases). Looked up from germline, CDR1 is WNHNN and CDR2 is SYGVQD (reference sequence). Trimming left V 8 bases short and J 2 bases short, with 12 bases between. The CDR3 spans 13 residues. CDR3 nucleotide sequence: TGCGCCAGCTCTCAGGGTATTAACACTGAAGCTTTCTTT. Translating gives CASSQGINTEAFF.

The rearrangement links TRBV27 to TRBJ1-6; the D gene is possibly TRBD1 (6 bases). Per the germline V gene, CDR1 is MNHEY and CDR2 is SMNVEV (reference sequence). V was trimmed by 4 bases and J by 7 bases, leaving 17 bases between them. CDR3 length equals 16 residues. CDR3 nucleotides: TGTGCCAGCAGTTCCCCGTCCGGGACACGAAATTCACCCCTCCACTTT. Its translation: CASSSPSGTRNSPLHF.

The rearrangement joins TRBV5-8 to TRBJ1-2; D is ambiguous. Germline V lookup: CDR1 SGHTS, CDR2 YDEGEE. The germline V and J ends were trimmed by 0 bases and 8 bases, with 14 bases remaining between them. The length of the CDR3 is 14 residues. CDR3 nucleotide sequence: TGTGCCAGCAGCTTGGGTAGGGAGCGAGTCGGCTACACCTTC. This sequence encodes CASSLGRERVGYTF.

J is TRBJ2-2 and V is TRBV27; tentatively, D is TRBD1 (5 bases). The CDR3 runs to 15 residues. Trimming cost V 1 base and J 6 bases, with 12 bases left between them. The germline V gene has CDR1 MNHEY and CDR2 SMNVEV (reference sequence). The chain's CDR3 is CASSLLQDPAGELFF. The CDR3 DNA follows: TGTGCCAGCAGTTTATTACAGGACCCAGCCGGGGAGCTGTTTTTT.

The chain carries TRBV28 and TRBJ2-5; maybe TRBD2 (5 bases). V lost 7 bases and J 7 bases, leaving 22 bases between the germline ends. The germline V gene has CDR1 MDHEN and CDR2 SYDVKM. This CDR3 has 15 residues. As DNA, the CDR3 is TGTGCCAGCACCACGGTGGGAGCGGCGATGGGGACCCAGTACTTC. Its translation is CASTTVGAAMGTQYF. The whole variable domain, filled in from reference TRBV28 and TRBJ2-5, reads DVKVTQSSRYLVKRTGEKVFLECVQDMDHENMFWYRQDPGLGLRLIYFSYDVKMKEKGDIPEGYSVSREKKERFSLILESASTNQTSMYLCASTTVGAAMGTQYFGPGTRLLVL.

The chain links TRBV7-8 to TRBJ2-1; 8 bases fit TRBD1. In germline, CDR1 is SGHVS, CDR2 FQNEAQ. V trimming: 0 bases; J trimming: 6 bases; junction bases outside the gene matches: 7. CDR3 length: 16 amino acids. The CDR3 loop is CASSLAGRQGFNEQFF. The DNA of the CDR3 is TGTGCCAGCAGCTTAGCGGGTCGACAGGGGTTCAATGAGCAGTTCTTC. Full variable domain (rest looked up from reference TRBV7-8 and TRBJ2-1): GAGVSQSPRYKVAKRGQDVALRCDPISGHVSLFWYQQALGQGPEFLTYFQNEAQLDKSGLPSDRFFAERPEGSVSTLKIQRTQQEDSAVYLCASSLAGRQGFNEQFFGPGTRLTVL.

The rearrangement joins TRBV27 to TRBJ2-7, with 10 nucleotides matching TRBD2. The CDR3 runs to 13 residues. J was trimmed by 4 bases and V by 5 bases; bases with no gene match: 2. CDR1 is MNHEY, CDR2 SMNVEV, per germline (reference sequence). The CDR3 loop is CASSRTSGYEQYF. The CDR3, as DNA: TGTGCCAGCAGTCGGACTAGCGGTTACGAGCAGTACTTC.

DNA of the CDR3: TGTGCCAGCTTTACCACGAAGCGGGACAGGGCCTACGAGCAGTACTTC. Translation gives CASFTTKRDRAYEQYF. The chain uses TRBV18 and TRBJ2-7, with TRBD1 matching over 9 bases. V lost 7 bases and J lost 2; bases outside the gene matches: 12. CDR1 is KGHSH and CDR2 is LQKENI in the germline V gene. This CDR3 contains 16 residues.

The chain joins TRBV24-1 to TRBJ2-1; 9 bases agree with TRBD1. The CDR3 length is 18 residues. The ends lost 4 bases at V and 9 bases at J; junction bases unmatched: 18. CDR1 is KGHDR, CDR2 SFDVKD, per germline. CDR3 nucleotide sequence: TGTGCCACCAGTGACCCATCTCCCCGGGACAGGGAGGTGGGTGAGCAGTTCTTC. Amino acids: CATSDPSPRDREVGEQFF.

CDR3 in DNA: TGTGCCAGTAGTATAGGGCGGGGAGCGCAGTTCTTC. Its translation: CASSIGRGAQFF. This chain links TRBV19 with TRBJ2-1; D perhaps matches TRBD2 (6 bases). There are 12 residues in the CDR3. The germline V and J ends were trimmed by 1 base and 12 bases, with 10 bases remaining between them. Germline V gene sequence: CDR1 LNHDA, CDR2 SQIVND (reference sequence).

The chain carries TRBV7-3 and TRBJ2-5; TRBD2 matches at 16 bases. CDR1 and CDR2 from the germline V gene are SGHTA and FQGTGA. The CDR3 runs to 17 residues. V was clipped by 4 bases and J by 3 bases; unmatched bases: 5. In DNA, the CDR3 is TGTGCCAGCAGCTATGGGACTAGCGGGAGGGGGAAAGAGACCCAGTACTTC. It is translated as CASSYGTSGRGKETQYF. Combining the CDR3 with reference TRBV7-3 and TRBJ2-5 gives the whole variable domain GAGVSQTPSNKVTEKGKYVELRCDPISGHTALYWYRQSLGQGPEFLIYFQGTGAADDSGLPNDRFFAVRPEGSVSTLKIQRTERGDSAVYLCASSYGTSGRGKETQYFGPGTRLLVL.

This chain links TRBV5-4 with TRBJ2-1; tentatively, D is TRBD2 (6 bases). V was clipped by 4 bases and J by 2 bases, with 16 bases between them. Germline lookup yields CDR1 SGHNT and CDR2 YYREEE (reference sequence). The CDR3 extends over 16 amino acids. The CDR3 here is CASSRAAGGPYNEQFF. Written as DNA, the CDR3 is TGTGCCAGCAGCCGAGCAGCCGGAGGGCCCTACAATGAGCAGTTCTTC. Supplemented by reference TRBV5-4 and TRBJ2-1, the full variable domain reads ETGVTQSPTHLIKTRGQQVTLRCSSQSGHNTVSWYQQALGQGPQFIFQYYREEENGRGNFPPRFSGLQFPNYSSELNVNALELDDSALYLCASSRAAGGPYNEQFFGPGTRLTVL.

This chain uses TRBV19 with TRBJ1-2; the D gene is possibly TRBD1 (5 bases). V was cut by 5 bases and J by 10 bases, with 23 bases left in between. Germline CDR1 LNHDA, CDR2 SQIVND (reference sequence). This CDR3 region has 15 residues. The CDR3 DNA follows: TGTGCCAGTAGTCCGCTTTTACAGGCCGGAAACCTCTACACCTTC. Translation: CASSPLLQAGNLYTF.

The chain employs TRBV6-1 and TRBJ1-2; tentatively, D is TRBD1 (6 bases). The CDR3 consists of 12 residues. Deletions cut 3 bases from V and 4 bases from J, with 6 bases between. The germline CDR1 and CDR2 sequences are MNHNS and SASEGT. The CDR3 coding sequence is TGTGCCAGCAGTGACAGGGGCTATGGCTACACCTTC. Its protein product is CASSDRGYGYTF.

The CDR3 reads CASSHNRGTEAFF. Here the CDR3 DNA reads TGTGCCAGCAGCCATAACAGGGGGACTGAAGCTTTCTTT. The chain is built from TRBV14 and TRBJ1-1; 8 bases are shared with TRBD1. Germline-derived CDR1 and CDR2 are SGHDN and FVKESK. The CDR3 consists of 13 residues. Trimming at V came to 3 bases and at J to 5 bases, leaving 2 bases not matched to a gene.

This clone was picked up one time. The rearrangement uses TRBV18 and TRBJ2-4; D may be TRBD2 (5 bases). V lost 5 bases and J 7 bases, leaving 9 bases between the germline ends. This CDR3 is 12 amino acids long. CDR1 and CDR2 (germline): KGHSH, LQKENI. The CDR3 region is CASSAEGNIQYF. For the CDR3, the DNA is TGTGCCAGCTCAGCTGAGGGCAACATTCAGTACTTC.

In nucleotides, the CDR3 is TGTGCCACCAGCAGAGATTGGCGGGGGGTTCACAATGAGCAGTTCTTC. Translating it yields CATSRDWRGVHNEQFF. This chain links TRBV15 with TRBJ2-1; 8 bases map to TRBD2. Germline V gene lookup returns CDR1 LNHNV and CDR2 YYDKDF (reference sequence). Trimming removed 0 bases from V and 5 bases from J; junction bases left unmatched: 6. This CDR3 contains 16 residues.

CDR3 in amino acids: CASSAWGGLAGEDTQYF. CDR3 DNA sequence: TGTGCCAGCAGCGCTTGGGGCGGACTAGCGGGAGAAGATACGCAGTATTTT. The chain uses TRBV9 and TRBJ2-3; TRBD2 agrees at 13 bases. This CDR3 is 17 amino acids long. CDR1 and CDR2 from the germline V gene are SGDLS and YYNGEE. After removal of 3 bases from V and 5 bases from J, the junction contained 9 bases not matched to a gene.

The V and J genes are TRBV11-2 and TRBJ2-7, with D possibly being TRBD2 (5 bases). This CDR3 spans 13 amino acids. V was pared by 5 bases and J by 2 bases, with 10 bases between. The germline CDR1 and CDR2 sequences are SGHAT and FQNNGV. CDR3 residues: CASSTGSTYEQYF. For the CDR3, the DNA is TGTGCCAGCAGCACGGGGTCGACCTACGAGCAGTACTTC.

Only one count was recorded for this clone. The genes are TRBV20-1 and TRBJ2-5, with D possibly being TRBD2 (6 bases). The CDR3 is made up of 12 amino acids. Trimming removed 3 bases at V and 7 bases at J, with 12 bases between. CDR1 is DFQATT, CDR2 SNEGSKA, per germline (reference sequence). The CDR3 coding sequence is TGCAGTGCTAGTCTAATCGGGGGGACCCAGTACTTC. Its protein product is CSASLIGGTQYF.

The chain recombines TRBV30 with TRBJ2-3; 10 bases fit TRBD2. V trimming: 0 bases; J trimming: 3 bases; junction bases outside the gene matches: 3. The CDR3 contains 15 residues. Per the germline V gene, CDR1 is GTSNPN and CDR2 is SVGIG (reference sequence). DNA of the CDR3: TGTGCCTGGAGTGTACTAGCGGGACTAACAGATACGCAGTATTTT. Its translation is CAWSVLAGLTDTQYF.

J is TRBJ2-3 and V is TRBV5-4; D unclear. CDR1 and CDR2 (germline): SGHNT, YYREEE (reference sequence). The V and J ends lost 2 bases and 1 base respectively, with 5 bases between them. The CDR3 extends over 13 amino acids. The CDR3 nucleotides are TGTGCCAGCAGCTTAGAGGGCACAGATACGCAGTATTTT. This translates into CASSLEGTDTQYF.

V and J are TRBV18 and TRBJ2-1, with 8 bases that match TRBD1. V lost 3 bases and J lost 2; bases outside the gene matches: 6. Germline loops: CDR1 KGHSH, CDR2 LQKENI. The CDR3 totals 16 residues. CDR3 sequence (DNA): TGTGCCAGCTCACCGATGACAGGGGTGACCTACAATGAGCAGTTCTTC. The encoded protein is CASSPMTGVTYNEQFF.

A few counts support this clone. The chain has TRBV7-9 and TRBJ2-7; tentative D call: TRBD1 (6 bases). Germline CDR1 is SEHNR and CDR2 is FQNEAQ (reference sequence). Trimming stripped 1 base from V and 2 bases from J, with 15 bases between. CDR3 length: 16 amino acids. The CDR3 here is CASSLGGHTPAYEQYF. The CDR3 DNA is TGTGCCAGCAGCTTAGGGGGACACACACCAGCCTACGAGCAGTACTTC.

The V gene is TRBV3-1 (or the pseudogene TRBV3-2), the J gene TRBJ1-2, with D hard to call. V lost 1 base to trimming and J lost 4 bases, with 10 bases between them. CDR1 LGHDT and CDR2 YNNKEL come from the germline V gene (reference sequence). CDR3 size: 14 residues. The CDR3 DNA reads TGTGCCAGCAGCCAAGCTGAGAGAGGCTATGGCTACACCTTC. This codes for CASSQAERGYGYTF.